This paragraph reports one TCR beta chain. The data were taken from a study of blood T cell repertoires in COVID-19. Study-level information: In each case, the material was cDNA or gDNA derived from T cells, B-cell-depleted T cells, or PBMCs.

After removal of 4 bases from V and 1 base from J, the junction contained 4 bases not matched to a gene. Per the germline V gene, CDR1 is SGHTA and CDR2 is FQGTGA. This CDR3 comprises 15 residues. Here immunoSEQ multiplex PCR was the method, and the copy in TCRdb shows in-frame clones only, minus some. The sample yields approximately 500,000 clones, approximately 85% seen once. Sequencing used peripheral blood. The origin of this receptor is a human donor in a cohort sampled during active COVID-19. The V call is TRBV7-3, the J call TRBJ2-5, with 9 positions matching TRBD2. CDR3 loop: CASSSSSGAQETQYF. The CDR3 region has the DNA TGTGCCAGCAGCTCATCTAGCGGGGCCCAAGAGACCCAGTACTTC. Full variable domain (outside the CDR3, taken from reference TRBV7-3 and TRBJ2-5): GAGVSQTPSNKVTEKGKYVELRCDPISGHTALYWYRQSLGQGPEFLIYFQGTGAADDSGLPNDRFFAVRPEGSVSTLKIQRTERGDSAVYLCASSSSSGAQETQYFGPGTRLLVL.